This passage covers 3 T cell receptor beta chains from one sample sequenced in a study of blood T cell repertoires in COVID-19. Sequencing was performed with immunoSEQ multiplex PCR; in TCRdb, only in-frame clones are kept and a portion is missing. The sample holds about 200,000 clones, 80% to 95% seen once. Sequencing used peripheral blood. The receptors here all came from a man between 45 and 60 years old with acute or convalescent COVID-19.

The table lists this clone with a count of one. The chain carries TRBV5-1 and TRBJ2-7; 7 bases map to TRBD1. Germline V gene data show CDR1 as SGHRS and CDR2 as YFSETQ. The CDR3 contains 14 residues. The ends lost 3 bases at V and 1 base at J; junction bases unmatched: 4. The CDR3 protein is CASSSSTGSYEQYF. CDR3 sequence (DNA): TGCGCCAGCAGCTCCTCGACAGGGTCCTACGAGCAGTACTTC.

The V and J genes are TRBV11-2 and TRBJ1-1, with D unresolved. V lost 2 bases to trimming and J lost 3 bases, with 13 bases between them. Germline V gene lookup returns CDR1 SGHAT and CDR2 FQNNGV. The CDR3 is 15 amino acids. The CDR3 bases are TGTGCCAGCAGCTTACTGCACCCGGGGTACACTGAAGCTTTCTTT. Translated, it gives CASSLLHPGYTEAFF.

This chain joins TRBV6-5 and TRBJ1-6, with D possibly being TRBD1 (6 bases). The CDR3 consists of 15 residues. The germline CDR1 and CDR2 sequences are MNHEY and SVGAGI. Deletions cut 1 base from V and 7 bases from J, with 11 bases between. This CDR3 is CASSYWEGGNSPLHF. Written as DNA, the CDR3 is TGTGCCAGCAGTTACTGGGAGGGGGGGAATTCACCCCTCCACTTT.